This TCR beta chain was recovered during a study of T cell changes during pregnancy in multiple sclerosis. Data came from immunoSEQ multiplex PCR; TCRdb stores just in-frame clones and leaves some out. The table records under 30,000 clones, 85% to 90% of them present only once. The CDR3 is made up of 17 amino acids. This chain joins TRBV21-1 and TRBJ2-2; the table calls TRBD1, which could not be checked here. TRBV21-1 is noted as a pseudogene. The sequences come from CD4+ T cells from peripheral blood mononuclear cells, collected in the first trimester of pregnancy. The receptor comes from a female donor in good health, enrolled as a control in a pregnancy study. The CDR3 loop reads CASSKDGADRAGGELFF. The CDR3 DNA reads as TGTGCCAGCAGCAAAGATGGGGCGGACAGGGCCGGCGGGGAGCTGTTTTTT.